The clone carrying this TCR beta chain was detected ten times or more. Its antigen is currently unknown. CDR1 is MDHEN and CDR2 is SYDVKM in the germline V gene. Germline trimming cut 1 base from V and 5 bases from J; bases unmatched to any gene: 8. The CDR3 length is 15 residues. This sample stems from a study of breast tumors, draining lymph nodes, adjacent tissues. Study results and limitations: Data only fit, rather than demonstrated, lymph node origin of most tumor T cells. Tumor repertoires ranked between lymph nodes and nontumor tissue in diversity, with V and J gene preferences. Data fit most tumor T cells coming from lymph node, expanding in tumor. Compared with basal-like, luminal-like tumors shared significantly more repertoire with nontumor tissue.

TCRdb passed the multiplex PCR reads through MiXCR, listing each CDR3 protein once. The table includes 80,000 to 130,000 distinct CDR3 sequences, 21% detected once. Breast cancer patients provided tissue from their axillary draining lymph nodes. V usage is TRBV28 and J usage is TRBJ2-7, with 7 bases matching TRBD1. This sequence was found in a female donor with breast cancer. Some clones in this sample may be carry-over from other donors' samples. The sequenced material came from axillary lymph node tissue. This CDR3 reads CASSLFSRGRNEQYF. The CDR3 region has the DNA TGTGCCAGCAGTTTATTTTCAAGGGGGCGGAACGAGCAGTACTTC.